This note documents a single TCR beta chain sequence. Its antigen is currently unknown. This was the immunoSEQ v3 assay. Each library reached 1.5 million to 2.5 million read pairs, or 5-6 million at deep level. Measured with immunoSEQ multiplex PCR; TCRdb has only the in-frame clones, and not every one. The table has 54,000 or so clones, over 70% seen once. Noted time point: pre-treatment sample, taken before nivolumab and TIL therapy. The CDR3 runs 15 residues. Germline V CDR1 and CDR2: MNHNY, SVGAGI (reference sequence). Trimming cost V 3 bases and J 3 bases; bases outside gene matches: 5. This specimen comes from a study of TIL therapy for anti-PD-1-resistant metastatic lung cancer. Background on the study: Tumors had a median PD-L1 proportion score of more than 5%. Most patients had lung adenocarcinoma; a handful of tumors were EGFR-mutant, two ALK-rearranged; half smoked currently or formerly.

Findings and limits, study-wide: This highly selected cohort may not generalize to typical lung cancer patients.

The TCR originated in a person aged 25-80 years with non-small cell lung cancer. The chain links TRBV6-6 to TRBJ1-3; 7 bases are shared with TRBD1. Material: blood, obtained at baseline. The CDR3 protein is CASSYLQGDGNTIYF. In DNA form, the CDR3 reads TGTGCCAGCAGTTATCTGCAGGGGGATGGAAACACCATATATTTT.